This T cell receptor beta chain was captured by sequencing in a study of a mutant IDH1 vaccine in newly diagnosed glioma. As for the study in general: Vaccination began 4-6 weeks post radiotherapy alone, or with temozolomide cycles.

The time point was: week 11, during vaccination. Doses consisted of 300 ug of mutant IDH1 20-mer peptide each, paired with topical imiquimod. As for this clone: Its antigen is still unknown.

Here immunoSEQ multiplex PCR was the method, and the copy in TCRdb shows in-frame clones only, minus some. This repertoire shows about 52,000 clones, roughly nine tenths found once; its top ten account for roughly 2.3%. The germline V gene has CDR1 GTSNPN and CDR2 SVGIG (reference sequence). The CDR3 runs 14 residues. The ends were cut back, 3 bases at V and 4 bases at J, with 15 bases in the middle. This sequence originates from a man aged 45-65 years with glioma. Sequences were derived from PBMCs, sampled from a glioma patient whose treatment included an IDH1 peptide vaccine. This chain links TRBV30 with TRBJ1-2; tentative D call: TRBD1 (6 bases). DNA of the CDR3: TGTGCCTGGAGCGGGACACCGTTATCCTATGGCTACACCTTC. Translation: CAWSGTPLSYGYTF.